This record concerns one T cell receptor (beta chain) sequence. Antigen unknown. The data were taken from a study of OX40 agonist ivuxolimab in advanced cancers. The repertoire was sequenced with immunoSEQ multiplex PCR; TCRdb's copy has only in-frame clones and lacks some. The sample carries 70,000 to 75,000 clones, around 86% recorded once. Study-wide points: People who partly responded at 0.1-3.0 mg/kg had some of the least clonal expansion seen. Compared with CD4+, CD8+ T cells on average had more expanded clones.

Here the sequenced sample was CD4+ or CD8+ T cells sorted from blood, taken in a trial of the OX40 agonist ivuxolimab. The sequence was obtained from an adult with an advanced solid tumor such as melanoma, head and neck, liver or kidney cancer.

CDR3 sequence reads: CASSYGAAYEQYF. Written as DNA, the CDR3 is TGTGCCAGCAGTTACGGGGCGGCCTACGAGCAGTACTTC. V usage is TRBV6-6 and J usage is TRBJ2-7; D might be TRBD1 (5 bases). The CDR3 is 13 residues long. Germline loops: CDR1 MNHNY, CDR2 SVGAGI (reference sequence). The ends were cut back, 2 bases at V and 2 bases at J, with 7 bases in the middle.